The 14 T cell receptor beta chains given below trace back to one sample, sequenced in a study of identical twins (dated by TCRdb to the mid-2010s). Libraries were made using 5' RACE. Sequencer: Illumina HiSeq 2000. TCRdb reprocessed the public reads (quality trimming at Q25 with fastp, clone calling with MiXCR) and kept in-frame beta chains. Each record represents a unique CDR3 protein, reported with the most common genes and DNA among its rows. In this sample the table shows a few hundred thousand distinct CDR3 sequences, more than 9% of which occur a single time. Jointly, the top ten make up 8% to 10% of the sample. The sequenced sample was memory T cells sorted from blood. The cell subset or site label here, explained by the study, means: CD45RO+ enriched T cells. Receptor source: a man aged 50-59 years in good health.

This rearrangement joins TRBV6-2 or TRBV6-3 to TRBJ1-1; 7 bases align to TRBD1. There are 15 residues in the CDR3. Per germline, CDR1 MNHEY and CDR2 SVGEGT. V dropped 4 bases and J dropped 0; count of bases not matched to a gene: 5. In nucleotides, the CDR3 is TGTGCCAGCAGTTCCCCCGACAGGGTGAACACTGAAGCTTTCTTT. This gives the protein CASSSPDRVNTEAFF.

This clonotype was observed at least ten times. The chain combines TRBV5-1 with TRBJ2-3; D unclear. V shed 7 bases and J shed 6 bases, with 9 bases lying between them. This CDR3 has 11 residues. The V gene's germline CDR1 is SGHRS and CDR2 YFSETQ. CDR3 in amino acids: CASLVGDTQYF. CDR3 DNA: TGCGCCAGCCTAGTAGGGGATACGCAGTATTTT. Full variable domain (rest looked up from reference TRBV5-1 and TRBJ2-3): KAGVTQTPRYLIKTRGQQVTLSCSPISGHRSVSWYQQTPGQGLQFLFEYFSETQRNKGNFPGRFSGRQFSNSRSEMNVSTLELGDSALYLCASLVGDTQYFGPGTRLTVL.

V usage is TRBV10-3 and J usage is TRBJ1-1; a possible D gene is TRBD1 (5 bases). The CDR3 contains 14 residues. The V gene lost 9 bases and the J gene lost 0 bases, with 14 bases spanning the gap. CDR1 is ENHRY and CDR2 is SYGVKD in the germline V gene. Here the CDR3 reads CAITDNLMNTEAFF. The CDR3 coding sequence is TGTGCCATTACGGACAATCTTATGAACACTGAAGCTTTCTTT.

The chain couples TRBV19 to TRBJ2-1; D is perhaps TRBD2 (6 bases). CDR3 size: 15 residues. Per germline, CDR1 LNHDA and CDR2 SQIVND (reference sequence). The V and J ends lost 3 bases and 6 bases respectively, with 15 bases between them. CDR3 residues: CASSMGLGEGNEQFF. DNA of the CDR3: TGTGCCAGTAGTATGGGACTCGGGGAAGGCAATGAGCAGTTCTTC.

This clonotype has more than one count but fewer than ten. The chain combines TRBV7-9 with TRBJ1-1; D unresolved. Germline V gene sequence: CDR1 SEHNR, CDR2 FQNEAQ (reference sequence). With 0 bases removed from V and 3 bases from J, the gap between germline ends came to 11 bases. The CDR3 runs to 15 residues. CDR3 nucleotides: TGTGCCAGCAGCTTAGCTGGACGGCGGCACACTGAAGCTTTCTTT. Its translation: CASSLAGRRHTEAFF.

This clonotype was found a few times. The chain combines TRBV19 with TRBJ2-5; the D is unclear. CDR1 and CDR2 (germline): LNHDA, SQIVND (reference sequence). The CDR3 loop spans 13 amino acids. V was pared by 3 bases and J by 0 bases, with 5 bases between. The CDR3 here is CASSISYQETQYF. The CDR3 nucleotides are TGTGCCAGTAGTATTTCGTACCAAGAGACCCAGTACTTC.

The V call is TRBV7-3, the J call TRBJ2-1; D possibly uses TRBD1 or TRBD2 (6 bases each). The CDR3 runs to 15 residues. Germline V gene lookup returns CDR1 SGHTA and CDR2 FQGTGA. V gave up 5 bases and J gave up 5 bases, with 16 bases separating them. CDR3 DNA: TGTGCCAGCAGCCCCCAGGGGAGGTCCCACAATGAGCAGTTCTTC. This translates into CASSPQGRSHNEQFF.

This clonotype was observed a handful of times. The J gene is TRBJ2-7, the V gene TRBV7-2, with a possible D match to TRBD2 (5 bases). This CDR3 has 15 amino acids. CDR1 is SGHTA, CDR2 FQGNSA, per germline. V shed 3 bases and J shed 2 bases, with 14 bases lying between them. The CDR3 region has the DNA TGTGCCAGCAGCTTCACAAGACTACCAACCTACGAGCAGTACTTC. Protein sequence: CASSFTRLPTYEQYF.

This clonotype was seen a few times. This rearrangement joins TRBV12-3 or TRBV12-4 to TRBJ1-6, with 7 bases that match TRBD1. CDR3 size: 14 residues. Germline trimming cut 5 bases from V and 11 bases from J; bases unmatched to any gene: 9. The DNA of the CDR3 is TGTGCCAGCAGTCCCATGGGGACAGCGGCACCCCTCCACTTT. The encoded protein is CASSPMGTAAPLHF.

J is TRBJ1-5 and V is TRBV20-1, with TRBD1 identical over 9 bases. The V gene's germline CDR1 is DFQATT and CDR2 SNEGSKA (reference sequence). This CDR3 spans 14 amino acids. V shed 2 bases and J 5 bases; nucleotides not matched to a gene: 4. CDR3 in amino acids: CSARTTGGYQPQHF. The CDR3 nucleotides are TGCAGTGCTAGAACGACAGGGGGTTATCAGCCCCAGCATTTT.

The chain carries TRBV20-1 and TRBJ2-2, with D perhaps TRBD1 (5 bases). CDR1 is DFQATT and CDR2 is SNEGSKA in the germline V gene (reference sequence). Deletions cut 6 bases from V and 1 base from J, with 9 bases between. This CDR3 spans 13 amino acids. The CDR3 sequence is CSAIDRNTGELFF. Written as DNA, the CDR3 is TGCAGTGCGATCGACAGGAACACCGGGGAGCTGTTTTTT.

This clonotype was picked up many times. The V and J genes are TRBV20-1 and TRBJ2-1, with 9 bases identical to TRBD1. The germline gives CDR1 DFQATT, CDR2 SNEGSKA (reference sequence). The junction had 8 bases not matched to a gene; V was cut back by 5 bases and J by 3 bases. The CDR3 is 15 residues long. The DNA for the CDR3 is TGCAGTGCTTATTCGACAGGGGGTCACTACAATGAGCAGTTCTTC. Translation: CSAYSTGGHYNEQFF.

Details on this clonotype: A much larger clone lies a single base off, so this may be a read error. This chain uses TRBV29-1 with TRBJ1-1; no clear D. CDR3 size: 15 residues. Germline CDR1 and CDR2: SQVTM and ANQGSEA. V lost 1 base and J 10 bases, leaving 22 bases between the germline ends. CDR3 sequence: CSVEGGRSSPRGAFF. Here the CDR3 DNA reads TGCAGCGTTGAAGGGGGTCGGAGTTCCCCAAGAGGAGCTTTCTTT.

This clonotype appeared many times. The chain combines TRBV18 with TRBJ2-1; 8 bases are a match to TRBD2. Germline loops: CDR1 KGHSH, CDR2 LQKENI. This CDR3 has 15 amino acids. V trimming: 3 bases; J trimming: 4 bases; junction bases outside the gene matches: 5. The CDR3 DNA reads as TGTGCCAGCTCACCTTCGGGAGGGGAGTACAATGAGCAGTTCTTC. Its translation: CASSPSGGEYNEQFF.